This T cell receptor beta chain appears in the sequencing data of a study of shared clonotypes between healthy human individuals. After removal of 1 base from V and 5 bases from J, the junction contained 2 bases not matched to a gene. Germline CDR1 and CDR2: MGHRA and YSYEKL. This CDR3 has 15 residues. Sequenced by immunoSEQ multiplex PCR; TCRdb stores in-frame clones only, minus some. Of around 580,000 clones listed, about 98% are singletons. Naive CD8 cells lacked CD45RO and underwent positive selection for CCR7, leaving out terminally differentiated effector memory CD45RA+ cells. The source is a man aged 25-45 years in good health. Input material: naive CD8+ T cells sorted from blood. The chain employs TRBV4-1 and TRBJ1-1; 12 positions match TRBD1. The CDR3 region is CASSQAGQGATEAFF. CDR3 nucleotides: TGCGCCAGCAGCCAAGCGGGACAGGGGGCAACTGAAGCTTTCTTT.